This TCR beta chain emerged from a study of T cell clonality in common variable immunodeficiency. Whole-study results and caveats: Authors noted CVID clonality's cause needs subpopulation repertoire sequencing. TCRbeta clonality was increased in CVID versus healthy controls. In common variable immunodeficiency, TCR beta chains reportedly carried fewer deletions and N-nucleotide insertions. Fewer TCRbeta clones were shared among CVID subjects than controls.

The germline V and J ends were trimmed by 0 bases and 6 bases, with 15 bases remaining between them. CDR3 length: 16 amino acids. The germline V gene encodes CDR1 SGHTA and CDR2 FQGNSA. Produced via immunoSEQ multiplex PCR; TCRdb's table is partial and in-frame only. Recorded here are approximately 34,000 clones, none singletons. Many counts were recorded for this clone. Antigen: not known. Read sequence stops 3 residues before the CDR3 end, and the germline J gene provides the missing end. This receptor was obtained from a person aged 18 to 75 in good health. Sequenced material: peripheral blood mononuclear cells. The rearrangement joins TRBV7-2 to TRBJ2-1; tentatively, D is TRBD2 (6 bases). CDR3 protein: CASSLASWRVGNEQFF. The part of the CDR3 DNA that was read is TGTGCCAGCAGCTTAGCGTCTTGGAGGGTGGGCAATGAG.